This TCR beta chain was profiled in a study of OX40 agonist ivuxolimab in advanced cancers. Whole-study context: Partial responses were achieved by three patients, one with hepatocellular carcinoma and two with cutaneous melanoma. Study-level findings and limits: Patients with a partial response at 0.1-3.0 mg/kg had among the lowest clonal expansion. The average count of expanded clones was higher among CD8+ T cells than among CD4+.

Concerning this clone: The antigen remains unidentified. Relative to the germline gene, one junction end is altered; a read error may explain this.

Germline loops: CDR1 LNHDA, CDR2 SQIVND (reference sequence). There are 12 residues in the CDR3. Using immunoSEQ multiplex PCR, the repertoire was profiled, and TCRdb retains in-frame clones only, with some absent. There are 90,000 to 130,000 clones in the sample; roughly 90% occur only once, and about 0.25% lies in the top ten. This specimen was CD4+ or CD8+ T cells sorted from blood, taken in a trial of the OX40 agonist ivuxolimab. This sequence originates from an adult with an advanced solid tumor such as melanoma, head and neck, liver or kidney cancer. This chain connects TRBV19 to TRBJ2-3; 8 nucleotides agree with TRBD2. The CDR3 loop is CASSIKGLVFHF. CDR3 nucleotide sequence: TGTGCCAGTAGTATTAAGGGACTAGTCTTTCATTTT.